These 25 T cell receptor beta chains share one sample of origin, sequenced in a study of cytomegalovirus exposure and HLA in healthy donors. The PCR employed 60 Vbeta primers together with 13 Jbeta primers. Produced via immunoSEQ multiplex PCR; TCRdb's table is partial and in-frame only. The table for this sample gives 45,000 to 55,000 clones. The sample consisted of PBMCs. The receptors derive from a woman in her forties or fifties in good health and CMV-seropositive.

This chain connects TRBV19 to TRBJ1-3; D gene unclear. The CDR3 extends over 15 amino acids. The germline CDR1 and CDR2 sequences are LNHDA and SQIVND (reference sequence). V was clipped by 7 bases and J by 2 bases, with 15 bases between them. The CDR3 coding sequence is TGTGCCAGTACGCCTCTGGGGAGGGCTGGAAACACCATATATTTT. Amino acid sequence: CASTPLGRAGNTIYF.

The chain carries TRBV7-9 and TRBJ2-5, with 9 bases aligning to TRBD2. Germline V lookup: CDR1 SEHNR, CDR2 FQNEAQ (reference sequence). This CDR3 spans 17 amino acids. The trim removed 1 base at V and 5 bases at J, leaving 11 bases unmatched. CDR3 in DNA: TGTGCCAGCAGCTTAGTTGCGGGAGGGCCGCTTGAGGAGACCCAGTACTTC. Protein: CASSLVAGGPLEETQYF.

The CDR3 is CASSLRPSGRARETQYF. CDR3 DNA sequence: TGTGCCAGCAGTCTCCGACCCAGCGGGAGGGCCAGGGAGACCCAGTACTTC. The chain uses TRBV27 and TRBJ2-5, with 10 bases lining up with TRBD2. This CDR3 has 17 residues. V trimming: 5 bases; J trimming: 5 bases; junction bases outside the gene matches: 14. Germline CDR1 reads MNHEY; CDR2 reads SMNVEV (reference sequence).

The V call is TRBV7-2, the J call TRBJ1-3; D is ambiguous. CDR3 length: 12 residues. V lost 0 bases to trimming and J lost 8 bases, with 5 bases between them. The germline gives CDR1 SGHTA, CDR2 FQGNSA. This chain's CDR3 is CASSLAGDTIYF. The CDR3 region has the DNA TGTGCCAGCAGCTTAGCGGGAGACACCATATATTTT.

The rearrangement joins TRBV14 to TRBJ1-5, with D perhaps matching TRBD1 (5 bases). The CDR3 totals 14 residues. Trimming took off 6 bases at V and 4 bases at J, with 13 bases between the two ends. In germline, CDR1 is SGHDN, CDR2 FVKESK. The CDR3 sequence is CASSQQGPNQPQHF. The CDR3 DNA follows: TGTGCCAGCAGTCAGCAGGGTCCGAATCAGCCCCAGCATTTT. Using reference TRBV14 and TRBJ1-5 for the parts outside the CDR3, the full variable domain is EAGVTQFPSHSVIEKGQTVTLRCDPISGHDNLYWYRRVMGKEIKFLLHFVKESKQDESGMPNNRFLAERTGGTYSTLKVQPAELEDSGVYFCASSQQGPNQPQHFGDGTRLSIL.

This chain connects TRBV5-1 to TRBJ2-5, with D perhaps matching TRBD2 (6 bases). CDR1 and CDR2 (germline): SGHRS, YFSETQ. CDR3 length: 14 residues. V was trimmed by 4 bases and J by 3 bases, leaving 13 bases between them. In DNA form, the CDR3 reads TGCGCCAGCAGCAATAGCGGAAAAGAAGAGACCCAGTACTTC. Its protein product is CASSNSGKEETQYF.

The CDR3 region has the DNA TGCAGTGCCCGGAATGAAAAACTGTTTTTT. This translates into CSARNEKLFF. V usage is TRBV20-1 and J usage is TRBJ1-4; no definite D call. V lost 6 bases and J 5 bases, leaving 4 bases between the germline ends. Looked up from germline, CDR1 is DFQATT and CDR2 is SNEGSKA (reference sequence). CDR3 length equals 10 residues.

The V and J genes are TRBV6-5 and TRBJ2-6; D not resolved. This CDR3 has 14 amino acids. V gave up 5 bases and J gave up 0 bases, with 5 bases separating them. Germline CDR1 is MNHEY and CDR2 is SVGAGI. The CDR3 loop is CASSVVSGANVLTF. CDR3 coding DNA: TGTGCCAGCAGTGTAGTCTCTGGGGCCAACGTCCTGACTTTC.

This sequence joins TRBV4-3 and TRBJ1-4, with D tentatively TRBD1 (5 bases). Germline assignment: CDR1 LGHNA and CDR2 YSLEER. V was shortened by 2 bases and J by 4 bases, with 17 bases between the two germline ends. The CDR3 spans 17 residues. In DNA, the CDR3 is TGCGCCAGCAGCCAAAGAGCCGGGACTGGAATTAATGAAAAACTGTTTTTT. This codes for CASSQRAGTGINEKLFF.

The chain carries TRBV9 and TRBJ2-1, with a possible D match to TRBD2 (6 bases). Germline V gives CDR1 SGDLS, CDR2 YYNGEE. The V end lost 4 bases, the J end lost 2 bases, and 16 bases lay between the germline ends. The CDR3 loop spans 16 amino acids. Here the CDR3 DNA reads TGTGCCAGCAGCCCTAGAGGGCGGGGCACCTACAATGAGCAGTTCTTC. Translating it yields CASSPRGRGTYNEQFF.

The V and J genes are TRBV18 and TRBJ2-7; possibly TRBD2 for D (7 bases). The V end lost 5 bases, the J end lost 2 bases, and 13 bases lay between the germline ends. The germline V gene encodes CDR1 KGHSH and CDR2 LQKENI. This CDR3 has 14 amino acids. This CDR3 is CASSTGGLPYEQYF. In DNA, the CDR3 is TGTGCCAGCTCAACGGGGGGCCTACCCTACGAGCAGTACTTC.

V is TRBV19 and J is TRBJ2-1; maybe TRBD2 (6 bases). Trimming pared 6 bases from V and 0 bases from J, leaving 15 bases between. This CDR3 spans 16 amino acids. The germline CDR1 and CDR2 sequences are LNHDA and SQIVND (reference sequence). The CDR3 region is CASSFSGTGSYNEQFF. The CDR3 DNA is TGTGCCAGTAGCTTTAGCGGAACCGGCTCCTACAATGAGCAGTTCTTC.

CDR3 sequence: CAISDQTSGEQFF. The DNA for the CDR3 is TGTGCCATCAGTGACCAAACTAGTGGTGAGCAGTTCTTC. The V and J genes are TRBV10-3 and TRBJ2-1; possible D gene TRBD2, 5 bases. Germline V lookup: CDR1 ENHRY, CDR2 SYGVKD. The CDR3 covers 13 residues. Trimming took 3 bases from V and 9 from J, leaving 12 bases between them.

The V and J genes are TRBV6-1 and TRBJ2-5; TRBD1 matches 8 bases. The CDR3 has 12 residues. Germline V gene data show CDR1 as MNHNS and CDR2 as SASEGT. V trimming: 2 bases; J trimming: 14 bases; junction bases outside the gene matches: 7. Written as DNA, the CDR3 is TGTGCCAGCAGTGAACAGGGGGCGGTTCGTTACTTC. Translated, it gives CASSEQGAVRYF.

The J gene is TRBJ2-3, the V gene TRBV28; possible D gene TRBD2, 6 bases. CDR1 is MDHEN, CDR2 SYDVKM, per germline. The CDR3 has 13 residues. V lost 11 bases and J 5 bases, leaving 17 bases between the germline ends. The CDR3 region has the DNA TGTGCCGCCCGTGGGGGGTCGAGAGATACGCAGTATTTT. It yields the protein CAARGGSRDTQYF.

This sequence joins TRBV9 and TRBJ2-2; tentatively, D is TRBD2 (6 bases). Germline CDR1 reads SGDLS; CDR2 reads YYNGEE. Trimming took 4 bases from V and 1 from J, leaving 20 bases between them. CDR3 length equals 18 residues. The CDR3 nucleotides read TGTGCCAGCAGCTCCCCTCCCGGGGGACTCGTGAACACCGGGGAGCTGTTTTTT. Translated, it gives CASSSPPGGLVNTGELFF.

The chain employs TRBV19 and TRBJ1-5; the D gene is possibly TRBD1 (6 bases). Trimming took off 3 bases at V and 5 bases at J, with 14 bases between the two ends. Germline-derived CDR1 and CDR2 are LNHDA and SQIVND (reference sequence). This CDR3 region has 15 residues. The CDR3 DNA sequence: TGTGCCAGTAGTATCGTCCAGGGGCGGGATCAGCCCCAGCATTTT. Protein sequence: CASSIVQGRDQPQHF.

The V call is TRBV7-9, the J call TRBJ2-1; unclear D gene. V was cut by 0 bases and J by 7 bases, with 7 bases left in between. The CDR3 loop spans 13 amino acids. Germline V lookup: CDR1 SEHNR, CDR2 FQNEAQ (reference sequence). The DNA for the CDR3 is TGTGCCAGCAGCTTAGCGCTCGGGAATGAGCAGTTCTTC. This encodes CASSLALGNEQFF.

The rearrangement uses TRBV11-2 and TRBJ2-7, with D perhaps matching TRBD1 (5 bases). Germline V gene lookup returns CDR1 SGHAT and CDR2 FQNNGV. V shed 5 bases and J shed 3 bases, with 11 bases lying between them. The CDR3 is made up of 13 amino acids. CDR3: CASSPDRVYEQYF. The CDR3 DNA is TGTGCCAGCAGCCCCGACAGAGTCTACGAGCAGTACTTC.

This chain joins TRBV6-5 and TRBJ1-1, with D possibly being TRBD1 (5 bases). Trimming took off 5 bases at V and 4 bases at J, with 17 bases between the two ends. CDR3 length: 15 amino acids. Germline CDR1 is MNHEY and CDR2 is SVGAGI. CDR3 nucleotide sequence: TGTGCCAGCAGTCCGCTCAGGGAAGTGGGCACTGAAGCTTTCTTT. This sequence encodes CASSPLREVGTEAFF.

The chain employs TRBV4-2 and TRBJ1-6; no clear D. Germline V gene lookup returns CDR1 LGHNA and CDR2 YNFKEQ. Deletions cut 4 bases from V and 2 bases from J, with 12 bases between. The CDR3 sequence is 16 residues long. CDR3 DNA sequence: TGTGCCAGCAGCCTAGGTAGCGGGGCCTATAATTCACCCCTCCACTTT. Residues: CASSLGSGAYNSPLHF.

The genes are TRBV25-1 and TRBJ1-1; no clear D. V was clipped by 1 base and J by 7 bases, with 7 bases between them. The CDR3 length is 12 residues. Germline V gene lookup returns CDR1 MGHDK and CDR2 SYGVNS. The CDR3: CASSEWGGEAFF. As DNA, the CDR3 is TGTGCCAGCAGTGAATGGGGAGGTGAAGCTTTCTTT.

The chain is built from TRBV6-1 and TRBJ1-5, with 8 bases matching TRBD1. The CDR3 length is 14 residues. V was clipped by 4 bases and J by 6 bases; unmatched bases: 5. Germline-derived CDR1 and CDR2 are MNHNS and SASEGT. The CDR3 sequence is CASSADRGGQPQHF. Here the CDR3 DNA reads TGTGCCAGCAGTGCAGACAGGGGTGGTCAGCCCCAGCATTTT.

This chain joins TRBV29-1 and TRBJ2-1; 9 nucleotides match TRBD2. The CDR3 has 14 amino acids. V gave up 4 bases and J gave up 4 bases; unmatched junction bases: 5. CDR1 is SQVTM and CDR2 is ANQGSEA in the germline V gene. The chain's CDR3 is CSVVASGIYNEQFF. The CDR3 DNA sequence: TGCAGCGTTGTGGCTAGCGGGATATACAATGAGCAGTTCTTC.

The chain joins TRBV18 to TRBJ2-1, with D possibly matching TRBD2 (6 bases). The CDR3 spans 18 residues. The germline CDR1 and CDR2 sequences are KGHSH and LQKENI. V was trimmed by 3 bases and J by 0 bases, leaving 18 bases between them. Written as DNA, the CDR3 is TGTGCCAGCTCACCCGTTAGTAGCGGAAGGAGCTCCTACAATGAGCAGTTCTTC. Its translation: CASSPVSSGRSSYNEQFF.